This T cell receptor beta chain derives from a study of shared clonotypes between healthy human individuals. Sequencing used immunoSEQ multiplex PCR; TCRdb keeps in-frame clones, though not all of them. The sample yields 550,000 to 800,000 clones, about 92% seen once. Per germline, CDR1 MDHEN and CDR2 SYDVKM. The ends lost 2 bases at V and 2 bases at J; junction bases unmatched: 3. CDR3 length: 15 residues. To make CD8 memory, CD45RO+ cells were put together with CCR7-negative CD45RA+ TemRA cells. This clone was detected many times. The V and J genes are TRBV28 and TRBJ2-1, with 7 nucleotides matching TRBD2. Sequencing used memory CD8+ T cells from PBMCs. Subset given: CD45RO+ cells pooled with CCR7-negative TemRA cells. This clonotype was obtained from a man aged 18 to 30 in good health. Some clones in this sample may be carry-over from other donors' samples. The CDR3 sequence: CASSLGRAAYNEQFF. The CDR3 DNA sequence: TGTGCCAGCAGTTTAGGGAGGGCCGCCTACAATGAGCAGTTCTTC.